The 29 T cell receptor beta chains given below trace back to one sample, sequenced in a study of cytomegalovirus exposure and HLA in healthy donors. The assay was immunoSEQ multiplex PCR, and TCRdb's table has in-frame clones only and misses some. The repertoire holds roughly 60,000 clones, just over 90% seen once, with 1.3% in the top ten. Sequenced: PBMCs. These receptors came from a woman between 18 and 29 years old in good health and CMV-seronegative.

V and J are TRBV2 and TRBJ1-5, with D unresolved. The germline V and J ends were trimmed by 6 bases and 3 bases, with 12 bases remaining between them. This CDR3 contains 14 residues. Germline CDR1 and CDR2: SNHLY and FYNNEI. The CDR3 DNA follows: TGTGCCAGCAGCGAGGGTACGGTCAATCAGCCCCAGCATTTT. It is translated as CASSEGTVNQPQHF. The whole variable domain, remainder taken from reference TRBV2 and TRBJ1-5, is EPEVTQTPSHQVTQMGQEVILRCVPISNHLYFYWYRQILGQKVEFLVSFYNNEISEKSEIFDDQFSVERPDGSNFTLKIRSTKLEDSAMYFCASSEGTVNQPQHFGDGTRLSIL.

The chain carries TRBV9 and TRBJ1-4, with D hard to call. Germline V gene lookup returns CDR1 SGDLS and CDR2 YYNGEE. The CDR3 is 12 residues long. Trimming pared 4 bases from V and 8 bases from J, leaving 9 bases between. CDR3 in amino acids: CASSTPGEKLFF. The CDR3 DNA reads TGTGCCAGCAGCACCCCGGGGGAAAAACTGTTTTTT. Using reference TRBV9 and TRBJ1-4 for the parts outside the CDR3, the full variable domain is DSGVTQTPKHLITATGQRVTLRCSPRSGDLSVYWYQQSLDQGLQFLIQYYNGEERAKGNILERFSAQQFPDLHSELNLSSLELGDSALYFCASSTPGEKLFFGSGTQLSVL.

The chain joins TRBV5-1 to TRBJ2-3; possibly TRBD1 for D (5 bases). Germline CDR1 reads SGHRS; CDR2 reads YFSETQ. CDR3 size: 14 residues. V lost 0 bases to trimming and J lost 3 bases, with 8 bases between them. The CDR3 spells CASSLAAGTDTQYF. CDR3 bases: TGCGCCAGCAGCTTGGCTGCAGGGACAGATACGCAGTATTTT. Full variable domain (rest looked up from reference TRBV5-1 and TRBJ2-3): KAGVTQTPRYLIKTRGQQVTLSCSPISGHRSVSWYQQTPGQGLQFLFEYFSETQRNKGNFPGRFSGRQFSNSRSEMNVSTLELGDSALYLCASSLAAGTDTQYFGPGTRLTVL.

The chain carries TRBV6-5 and TRBJ2-3; no clear D gene. The CDR3 contains 13 residues. In germline, CDR1 is MNHEY, CDR2 SVGAGI. The V and J ends lost 4 bases and 1 base respectively, with 6 bases between them. The CDR3 spells CASSSPGTDTQYF. CDR3 nucleotide sequence: TGTGCCAGCAGTTCCCCGGGCACAGATACGCAGTATTTT.

This clone was seen just once. The genes are TRBV5-4 and TRBJ2-1, with D maybe TRBD2 (6 bases). This CDR3 comprises 15 residues. The V and J ends lost 2 bases and 8 bases respectively, with 17 bases between them. In germline, CDR1 is SGHNT, CDR2 YYREEE (reference sequence). The CDR3 nucleotides are TGTGCCAGCAGCTTACCGGGAGCAATGGAGCATGAGCAGTTCTTC. Amino acid sequence: CASSLPGAMEHEQFF.

The V and J genes are TRBV28 and TRBJ1-2, with 11 positions matching TRBD1. Germline CDR1 and CDR2: MDHEN and SYDVKM. The CDR3 runs to 15 residues. V dropped 4 bases and J dropped 3; count of bases not matched to a gene: 4. The CDR3: CASSSGQGADYGYTF. The CDR3 DNA reads TGTGCCAGCAGTTCAGGACAGGGGGCGGACTATGGCTACACCTTC.

The chain uses TRBV4-1 and TRBJ1-1; D not resolved. This CDR3 contains 15 residues. Trimming removed 0 bases from V and 5 bases from J, with 13 bases in between. From germline, CDR1 is MGHRA and CDR2 YSYEKL. The CDR3 loop is CASSQDPGVRTEAFF. CDR3 coding DNA: TGCGCCAGCAGCCAAGATCCGGGTGTAAGGACTGAAGCTTTCTTT.

The chain combines TRBV4-1 with TRBJ1-4; no clear D gene. The CDR3 spans 14 residues. The V end lost 3 bases, the J end lost 2 bases, and 7 bases lay between the germline ends. Germline-derived CDR1 and CDR2 are MGHRA and YSYEKL. CDR3 in amino acids: CASSQVATNEKLFF. The CDR3 nucleotides read TGCGCCAGCAGCCAGGTAGCGACTAATGAAAAACTGTTTTTT.

This clone has a single count. The rearrangement joins TRBV29-1 to TRBJ2-7; possible D gene TRBD1, 5 bases. Germline loops: CDR1 SQVTM, CDR2 ANQGSEA. With 4 bases removed from V and 4 bases from J, the gap between germline ends came to 17 bases. The CDR3 length is 14 residues. The chain's CDR3 is CSVVRQDPGYEQYF. CDR3 bases: TGCAGCGTTGTCAGGCAGGACCCAGGGTACGAGCAGTACTTC.

V and J are TRBV9 and TRBJ2-1; 9 nucleotides agree with TRBD2. The CDR3 spans 15 residues. Germline-derived CDR1 and CDR2 are SGDLS and YYNGEE. The V gene end was trimmed by 3 bases and the J gene end by 0 bases; junction bases not matched to a gene: 1. The CDR3 protein is CASSASGNSYNEQFF. CDR3 coding DNA: TGTGCCAGCAGCGCTAGCGGGAACTCCTACAATGAGCAGTTCTTC.

This chain joins TRBV6-7 and TRBJ2-7; possible D gene TRBD2, 7 bases. TRBV6-7 belongs to the ORF category, with a function that is uncertain. V was cut by 7 bases and J by 1 base, with 20 bases left in between. The CDR3 extends over 16 amino acids. The DNA for the CDR3 is TGTGCCAGCACCGCTGGGGGGGAGACAGGATCCTACGAGCAGTACTTC. Encoded protein: CASTAGGETGSYEQYF.

This clone has only one observation. The chain uses TRBV7-9 and TRBJ1-1; 8 bases match TRBD1. Germline CDR1 and CDR2: SEHNR and FQNEAQ (reference sequence). V trimming: 7 bases; J trimming: 7 bases; junction bases outside the gene matches: 8. This CDR3 region has 13 residues. CDR3 in DNA: TGTGCCAGCATCGGACAGGGTTTAGGTGAAGCTTTCTTT. Protein: CASIGQGLGEAFF.

The chain couples TRBV7-9 to TRBJ2-1; 8 bases fit TRBD2. Germline V CDR1 and CDR2: SEHNR, FQNEAQ (reference sequence). V lost 4 bases, J lost 3 bases, and 14 bases stayed unmatched. CDR3 size: 18 residues. Here the CDR3 reads CASSSLSGTRPHYNEQFF. CDR3 in DNA: TGTGCCAGCAGCTCTCTAAGCGGGACTAGGCCCCACTACAATGAGCAGTTCTTC. Complete variable domain (other parts from reference TRBV7-9 and TRBJ2-1): DTGVSQNPRHKITKRGQNVTFRCDPISEHNRLYWYRQTLGQGPEFLTYFQNEAQLEKSRLLSDRFSAERPKGSFSTLEIQRTEQGDSAMYLCASSSLSGTRPHYNEQFFGPGTRLTVL.

The V and J genes are TRBV11-3 and TRBJ2-5; D perhaps matches TRBD2 (6 bases). In germline, CDR1 is SGHNT, CDR2 YENEEA. This CDR3 is 17 amino acids long. Trimming left V 1 base short and J 5 bases short, with 20 bases between. The CDR3 DNA is TGTGCCAGCAGCTTAGGTAAGAGAGTCCGGGGGAGGGAGACCCAGTACTTC. Amino acid sequence: CASSLGKRVRGRETQYF.

V usage is TRBV19 and J usage is TRBJ1-2, with TRBD1 matching 8 bases. The CDR3 is made up of 14 amino acids. V gave up 3 bases and J gave up 7 bases; unmatched junction bases: 7. The germline gives CDR1 LNHDA, CDR2 SQIVND (reference sequence). The chain's CDR3 is CASSMGTGPSGYTF. The DNA for the CDR3 is TGTGCCAGTAGTATGGGGACAGGACCTTCTGGCTACACCTTC.

This sequence joins TRBV10-3 and TRBJ2-3, with D hard to call. V was shortened by 6 bases and J by 6 bases, with 16 bases between the two germline ends. Germline-derived CDR1 and CDR2 are ENHRY and SYGVKD. This CDR3 has 14 residues. The CDR3 spells CAIRSPQIADTQYF. The CDR3 nucleotides read TGTGCCATCAGAAGCCCTCAAATTGCCGATACGCAGTATTTT.

This chain uses TRBV19 with TRBJ1-5; D uncertain. The CDR3 is 16 residues long. Trimming pared 0 bases from V and 13 bases from J, leaving 22 bases between. Germline CDR1 is LNHDA and CDR2 is SQIVND (reference sequence). CDR3 coding DNA: TGTGCCAGTAGTATAGAAAGGAGATTCAATCAGCCCCAGCAGCATTTT. Encoded protein: CASSIERRFNQPQQHF.

The chain combines TRBV19 with TRBJ2-1, with unresolved D. The CDR3 extends over 15 amino acids. Germline CDR1 is LNHDA and CDR2 is SQIVND (reference sequence). Trimming stripped 5 bases from V and 0 bases from J, with 11 bases between. The DNA of the CDR3 is TGTGCCAGTAGTCCCGTACAAAGCTCCTACAATGAGCAGTTCTTC. This translates into CASSPVQSSYNEQFF.

The rearrangement uses TRBV28 and TRBJ2-5, with TRBD2 as a possible D gene (5 bases). The CDR3 is 14 residues long. Trimming pared 5 bases from V and 5 bases from J, leaving 15 bases between. Germline values: CDR1 MDHEN, CDR2 SYDVKM. In DNA form, the CDR3 reads TGTGCCAGCAGTCCCCCGTCGCGGGCCGAGACCCAGTACTTC. This codes for CASSPPSRAETQYF.

The chain carries TRBV6-5 and TRBJ1-2; D perhaps matches TRBD1 (6 bases). Trimming took off 6 bases at V and 6 bases at J, with 20 bases between the two ends. Per the germline V gene, CDR1 is MNHEY and CDR2 is SVGAGI. CDR3 size: 15 residues. CDR3 DNA: TGTGCCAGCAGAAGGATTTCAGGGGCACGCGATGGCTACACCTTC. Translation: CASRRISGARDGYTF.

The chain is built from TRBV7-8 and TRBJ1-6; 10 positions match TRBD1. The J segment lost 6 bases and the V segment lost 4 bases, leaving 6 bases of the junction unmatched. Per the germline V gene, CDR1 is SGHVS and CDR2 is FQNEAQ. The CDR3 totals 16 residues. In nucleotides, the CDR3 is TGTGCCAGCAGCTCGAGACAGGGGGCTCGTAATTCACCCCTCCACTTT. Amino acid sequence: CASSSRQGARNSPLHF.

The chain uses TRBV7-9 and TRBJ1-6; D uncertain. CDR1 SEHNR and CDR2 FQNEAQ come from the germline V gene (reference sequence). The germline V and J ends were trimmed by 6 bases and 0 bases, with 12 bases remaining between them. This CDR3 has 16 residues. The CDR3 DNA sequence: TGTGCCAGCAGTCCCAATCCGAGCTCCTATAATTCACCCCTCCACTTT. Translation: CASSPNPSSYNSPLHF.

The V and J genes are TRBV28 and TRBJ2-7; 7 nucleotides agree with TRBD1. Germline lookup yields CDR1 MDHEN and CDR2 SYDVKM. V shed 7 bases and J 0 bases; nucleotides not matched to a gene: 9. The CDR3 contains 15 residues. The CDR3 protein is CASTGPGDSSYEQYF. The CDR3, as DNA: TGTGCCAGCACCGGACCCGGGGACAGCTCCTACGAGCAGTACTTC.

The J gene is TRBJ2-1, the V gene TRBV25-1; tentative D call: TRBD1 (5 bases). CDR1 is MGHDK and CDR2 is SYGVNS in the germline V gene. The CDR3 has 15 residues. Trimming pared 3 bases from V and 5 bases from J, leaving 14 bases between. In DNA, the CDR3 is TGTGCCAGCAGTGACCACGACAGTGTAAACAATGAGCAGTTCTTC. Protein product: CASSDHDSVNNEQFF.

This chain connects TRBV28 to TRBJ1-5; D possibly corresponds to TRBD1 (5 bases). Trimming took 5 bases from V and 5 from J, leaving 16 bases between them. CDR3 size: 15 residues. Germline CDR1 is MDHEN and CDR2 is SYDVKM. For the CDR3, the DNA is TGTGCCAGCAGTAGCGTACAGGTTCTTGATCAGCCCCAGCATTTT. Translating gives CASSSVQVLDQPQHF.

The rearrangement joins TRBV29-1 to TRBJ2-7, with TRBD1 matching over 7 bases. CDR1 is SQVTM and CDR2 is ANQGSEA in the germline V gene. CDR3 size: 12 residues. V lost 3 bases to trimming and J lost 7 bases; unmatched junction nucleotides: 6. The CDR3 nucleotides are TGCAGCGTTGACAGCCAGGGGGATGAGCAGTACTTC. It specifies CSVDSQGDEQYF.

This chain uses TRBV9 with TRBJ2-1; D is perhaps TRBD1 (6 bases). Trimming removed 2 bases from V and 8 bases from J, with 11 bases in between. This CDR3 has 13 amino acids. Germline loops: CDR1 SGDLS, CDR2 YYNGEE. The DNA for the CDR3 is TGTGCCAGCAGCGTTTCCGCAGGGGATGAGCAGTTCTTC. This translates into CASSVSAGDEQFF.

The chain is built from TRBV5-4 and TRBJ2-1; tentatively, D is TRBD2 (5 bases). CDR3 length: 14 amino acids. V shed 9 bases and J shed 8 bases, with 21 bases lying between them. Germline CDR1 is SGHNT and CDR2 is YYREEE (reference sequence). CDR3 region: CATSRGADEDEQFF. The CDR3 DNA reads TGTGCCACCTCCCGGGGAGCCGACGAGGATGAGCAGTTCTTC.

This chain joins TRBV10-3 and TRBJ1-1; no reliable D call. Trimming shortened V by 3 bases and J by 1 base, and 6 bases separated the two germline ends. Per germline, CDR1 ENHRY and CDR2 SYGVKD. This CDR3 is 13 amino acids long. The CDR3 protein is CAISDGGNTEAFF. CDR3 DNA sequence: TGTGCCATCAGTGACGGTGGGAACACTGAAGCTTTCTTT.